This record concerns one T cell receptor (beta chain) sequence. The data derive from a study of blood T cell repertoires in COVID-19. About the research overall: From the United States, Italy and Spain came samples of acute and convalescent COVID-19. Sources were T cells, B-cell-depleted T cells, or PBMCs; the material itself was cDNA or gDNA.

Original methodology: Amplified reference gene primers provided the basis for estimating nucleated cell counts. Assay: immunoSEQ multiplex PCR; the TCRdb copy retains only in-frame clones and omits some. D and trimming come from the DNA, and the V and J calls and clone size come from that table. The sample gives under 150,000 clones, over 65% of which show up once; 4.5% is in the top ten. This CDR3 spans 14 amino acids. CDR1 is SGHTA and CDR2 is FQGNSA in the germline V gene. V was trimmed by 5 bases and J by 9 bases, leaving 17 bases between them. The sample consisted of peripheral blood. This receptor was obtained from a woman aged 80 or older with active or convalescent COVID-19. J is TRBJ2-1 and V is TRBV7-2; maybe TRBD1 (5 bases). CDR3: CASSPRQLSSEQFF. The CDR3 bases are TGTGCCAGCAGCCCCCGACAGCTTTCCAGTGAGCAGTTCTTC.